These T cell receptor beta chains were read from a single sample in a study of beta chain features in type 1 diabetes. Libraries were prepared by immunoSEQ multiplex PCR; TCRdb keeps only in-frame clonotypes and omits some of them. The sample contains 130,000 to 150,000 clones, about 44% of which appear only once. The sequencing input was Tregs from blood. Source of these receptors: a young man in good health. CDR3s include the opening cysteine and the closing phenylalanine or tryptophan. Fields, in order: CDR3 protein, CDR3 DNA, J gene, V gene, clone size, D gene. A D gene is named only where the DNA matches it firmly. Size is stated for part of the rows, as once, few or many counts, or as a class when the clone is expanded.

CASSQGLAGGSSYNEQFF,TGCGCCAGCAGCCAAGGGCTAGCGGGAGGGAGCTCCTACAATGAGCAGTTCTTC,TRBJ2-1,TRBV4-1,.,TRBD2
CASRRTGGLSYEQYF,TGTGCCAGCAGAAGGACAGGGGGACTCTCCTACGAGCAGTACTTC,TRBJ2-7,TRBV25-1,few,TRBD1
CASSPRGWGRSSGNTIYF,TGTGCCAGCAGCCCCCGGGGATGGGGTAGGAGCTCTGGAAACACCATATATTTT,TRBJ1-3,TRBV9,once,.
CASRAGGVGQETQYF,TGCGCCAGCCGAGCGGGGGGCGTGGGACAAGAGACCCAGTACTTC,TRBJ2-5,TRBV5-1,few,TRBD2
CSVRDGGTEAFF,TGCAGCGTTAGGGACGGGGGCACTGAAGCTTTCTTT,TRBJ1-1,TRBV29-1,.,.
CASSPTRGMGYTQYF,TGTGCCAGCAGCCCCACCAGGGGAATGGGTTATACGCAGTATTTT,TRBJ2-3,TRBV5-4,once,.
CASGLARNRGIRINEQFF,TGTGCTAGTGGTTTGGCCCGCAACAGGGGAATTAGGATCAATGAGCAGTTCTTC,TRBJ2-1,TRBV12-5,.,TRBD1
CASSLGRGTDTQYF,TGTGCCAGCAGCTTAGGTCGGGGGACAGATACGCAGTATTTT,TRBJ2-3,TRBV7-2,once,.
CASSATRGRAPLHF,TGTGCCAGCAGTGCGACCAGGGGCCGGGCACCCCTCCACTTT,TRBJ1-6,TRBV28,.,.
CASSWTNQETQYF,TGTGCCAGCAGCTGGACAAATCAAGAGACCCAGTACTTC,TRBJ2-5,TRBV7-2,.,.
CASSPSGGAKNIQYF,TGTGCCAGCAGCCCTAGCGGGGGAGCCAAAAACATTCAGTACTTC,TRBJ2-4,TRBV7-9,.,TRBD2
CASSPREGIGYEQYF,TGTGCCAGCTCACCACGGGAGGGAATCGGCTACGAGCAGTACTTC,TRBJ2-7,TRBV18,.,TRBD2
CASSAGLAVYNEQFF,TGTGCCAGCAGCGCGGGACTAGCGGTTTACAATGAGCAGTTCTTC,TRBJ2-1,TRBV5-6,.,TRBD2
CASSLQAAGWTEAFF,TGTGCCAGCAGCTTACAGGCGGCAGGGTGGACTGAAGCTTTCTTT,TRBJ1-1,TRBV7-2,.,.
CASSQGTSGPNEQFF,TGTGCCAGTAGTCAGGGGACTAGCGGCCCCAATGAGCAGTTCTTC,TRBJ2-1,TRBV19,.,TRBD2
CASSLRLRDGNTIYF,TGTGCCAGCAGCTTACGATTGAGGGATGGAAACACCATATATTTT,TRBJ1-3,TRBV7-2,.,.
CASSPLWGGSQETQYF,TGCGCCAGCAGCCCCCTGTGGGGCGGGAGCCAAGAGACCCAGTACTTC,TRBJ2-5,TRBV5-1,few,TRBD2
CASSETGPSGANVLTF,TGTGCCAGCAGTGAGACAGGGCCCTCTGGGGCCAACGTCCTGACTTTC,TRBJ2-6,TRBV2,.,TRBD1
CASIQGADNEQYF,TGTGCCAGTATACAGGGGGCTGACAACGAGCAGTACTTC,TRBJ2-7,TRBV28,.,TRBD1
CASSLDRGAGANVLTF,TGTGCCAGCAGCCTGGACAGGGGCGCTGGGGCCAACGTCCTGACTTTC,TRBJ2-6,TRBV4-2,.,TRBD1
CASRRGTGSYEQYF,TGTGCCAGCAGAAGAGGGACAGGATCCTACGAGCAGTACTTC,TRBJ2-7,TRBV2,.,TRBD1
CASSSGDRGNTIYF,TGCGCCAGCAGCTCCGGGGACAGGGGAAACACCATATATTTT,TRBJ1-3,TRBV5-1,once,TRBD1
CASRLGSAGKAFF,TGTGCCAGCCGCCTGGGAAGTGCAGGGAAAGCTTTCTTT,TRBJ1-1,TRBV2,few,.
CASKGAGGREQYF,TGTGCCAGCAAGGGAGCGGGAGGTCGCGAGCAGTACTTC,TRBJ2-7,TRBV6-5,few,TRBD2
CASSRSGTAEETQYF,TGTGCCAGCAGCCGCTCCGGGACAGCCGAAGAGACCCAGTACTTC,TRBJ2-5,TRBV7-3,.,TRBD1
CAIRTSGGGDTQYF,TGTGCCATCAGGACTAGCGGGGGTGGGGATACGCAGTATTTT,TRBJ2-3,TRBV10-3,.,TRBD2
CASRPTPGMGSYEQYF,TGTGCCAGCAGACCTACTCCGGGTATGGGCTCCTACGAGCAGTACTTC,TRBJ2-7,TRBV6-6,.,.